This passage covers 24 T cell receptor beta chains from one sample sequenced in a study of T-cell memory formation after mild COVID-19. TCRdb re-called the 5' RACE reads through MiXCR, storing one row per CDR3 protein. The table shows fewer than 650,000 distinct CDR3 sequences, with about 18% occurring only once. The sequenced sample was PBMCs or a T cell subset sorted from them (not recorded which). These receptor sequences come from an adult woman who had mild COVID-19 (a few samples of this study predate the infection). Cell type and time point are not known.

This clonotype was detected a few times. This chain joins TRBV12-3 or TRBV12-4 and TRBJ1-2; D perhaps matches TRBD1 (6 bases). The V and J ends lost 7 bases and 7 bases respectively, with 22 bases between them. The CDR3 runs 15 residues. The CDR3 loop reads CASNEVGGTMVGYTF. Written as DNA, the CDR3 is TGTGCCAGCAACGAAGTAGGGGGAACAATGGTTGGCTACACCTTC.

This clonotype was detected a few times. This chain links TRBV5-6 with TRBJ1-2; D may be TRBD1 (6 bases). V lost 4 bases, J lost 2 bases, and 12 bases lay in between. This CDR3 spans 14 amino acids. Germline V gene data show CDR1 as SGHDT and CDR2 as YYEEEE. CDR3 sequence: CASSGGAGNYGYTF. CDR3 coding DNA: TGTGCCAGCAGCGGGGGGGCCGGAAACTATGGCTACACCTTC.

V is TRBV20-1 and J is TRBJ1-4; D is ambiguous. Germline V gene data show CDR1 as DFQATT and CDR2 as SNEGSKA (reference sequence). The CDR3 runs to 14 residues. Trimming took 6 bases from V and 0 from J, leaving 11 bases between them. The chain's CDR3 is CSAPSGTTNEKLFF. Written as DNA, the CDR3 is TGCAGTGCGCCGAGCGGGACAACTAATGAAAAACTGTTTTTT.

This clonotype was counted a few times. The CDR3, as DNA: TGTGCCAGCTCACGAACGGACAGGGGCAATCAGCCCCAGCATTTT. This encodes CASSRTDRGNQPQHF. This chain uses TRBV18 with TRBJ1-5, with 8 positions matching TRBD1. V lost 4 bases and J lost 2; bases outside the gene matches: 4. CDR1 is KGHSH, CDR2 LQKENI, per germline. This CDR3 has 15 residues.

The chain couples TRBV6-2 or TRBV6-3 to TRBJ1-4, with a tentative D call TRBD1 (5 bases). The V gene's germline CDR1 is MNHEY and CDR2 SVGEGT. CDR3 length: 16 amino acids. V was pared by 0 bases and J by 3 bases, with 11 bases between. The CDR3 sequence is CASSYSQGAANEKLFF. The CDR3 coding sequence is TGTGCCAGCAGTTACTCGCAAGGGGCCGCTAATGAAAAACTGTTTTTT.

This rearrangement joins TRBV13 to TRBJ2-2; D is perhaps TRBD2 (5 bases). V dropped 0 bases and J dropped 1 base, with 12 bases sitting between them. CDR1 and CDR2 from the germline V gene are PRHDT and FYEKMQ (reference sequence). The CDR3 runs 17 residues. The CDR3 sequence: CASSLGQLAWNTGELFF. The CDR3 DNA sequence: TGTGCCAGCAGCTTAGGGCAGCTAGCCTGGAACACCGGGGAGCTGTTTTTT.

The chain links TRBV6-2 or TRBV6-3 to TRBJ2-1; D gene unclear. The germline V gene encodes CDR1 MNHEY and CDR2 SVGEGT. The V end was cut by 6 bases, the J end by 6 bases, with 12 bases between. The CDR3 covers 13 residues. CDR3 loop: CASRPPATNEQFF. In DNA, the CDR3 is TGTGCCAGCAGGCCCCCAGCGACCAATGAGCAGTTCTTC.

This clonotype was seen a handful of times. The J gene is TRBJ1-1, the V gene TRBV29-1; D remains ambiguous. V was cut by 3 bases and J by 1 base, with 9 bases left in between. The CDR3 consists of 13 residues. Germline V CDR1 and CDR2: SQVTM, ANQGSEA. The CDR3 DNA follows: TGCAGCGTTGACGGGCAGGCGAACACTGAAGCTTTCTTT. Amino acids: CSVDGQANTEAFF.

In this sample, this clonotype turned up a few times. This rearrangement joins TRBV5-1 to TRBJ2-3, with D perhaps matching TRBD1 or TRBD2 (5 bases each). CDR1 and CDR2 from the germline V gene are SGHRS and YFSETQ. The V end lost 4 bases, the J end lost 7 bases, and 13 bases lay between the germline ends. This CDR3 comprises 13 residues. The CDR3 DNA follows: TGCGCCAGCAGCATCGGGACCCTAAATACGCAGTATTTT. Translated: CASSIGTLNTQYF.

As DNA, the CDR3 is TGTGCCAGCAGCTTAGCTCCGGGACTAGCGGACAATGAGCAGTTCTTC. Its protein product is CASSLAPGLADNEQFF. This chain connects TRBV7-6 to TRBJ2-1; 11 positions agree with TRBD2. CDR3 length: 16 residues. Germline V lookup: CDR1 SGHVS, CDR2 FNYEAQ. V gave up 0 bases and J gave up 5 bases; unmatched junction bases: 3. Based on the CDR3 plus reference TRBV7-6 and TRBJ2-1, the full variable domain is GAGVSQSPRYKVTKRGQDVALRCDPISGHVSLYWYRQALGQGPEFLTYFNYEAQQDKSGLPNDRFSAERPEGSISTLTIQRTEQRDSAMYRCASSLAPGLADNEQFFGPGTRLTVL.

V is TRBV5-1 and J is TRBJ2-1; D might be TRBD1 (5 bases). V lost 0 bases and J lost 10, with 8 bases in between. This CDR3 contains 12 residues. The germline CDR1 and CDR2 sequences are SGHRS and YFSETQ. CDR3 sequence (DNA): TGCGCCAGCAGCTTGGAGGGGCCGGAGCAGTTCTTC. Translation: CASSLEGPEQFF.

The chain uses TRBV29-1 and TRBJ2-7; the D call may be TRBD1 or TRBD2 (5 bases each). CDR1 and CDR2 (germline): SQVTM, ANQGSEA. The CDR3 covers 14 residues. The ends were cut back, 4 bases at V and 2 bases at J, with 15 bases in the middle. Written as DNA, the CDR3 is TGCAGCGTTGTGGAGGACACCAGACCCTACGAGCAGTACTTC. This sequence encodes CSVVEDTRPYEQYF.

V and J are TRBV4-1 and TRBJ2-1; weak D call: TRBD2 (5 bases). Deletions cut 0 bases from V and 10 bases from J, with 13 bases between. The CDR3 is 14 amino acids. Germline lookup yields CDR1 MGHRA and CDR2 YSYEKL. The CDR3 loop reads CASSQDPEGKEQFF. The CDR3 region has the DNA TGCGCCAGCAGCCAAGATCCTGAGGGTAAAGAGCAGTTCTTC.

This clonotype was seen a few times. The J gene is TRBJ2-1, the V gene TRBV5-1; 7 bases match TRBD2. The CDR3 consists of 17 residues. Germline trimming cut 5 bases from V and 1 base from J; bases unmatched to any gene: 12. Germline V gene data show CDR1 as SGHRS and CDR2 as YFSETQ. CDR3 DNA: TGCGCCAGCAGGGGAGGGGTAGGACCAGCGTCCTACAATGAGCAGTTCTTC. This codes for CASRGGVGPASYNEQFF.

This clonotype occurred a few times. The chain links TRBV12-3 or TRBV12-4 to TRBJ2-1; perhaps D is TRBD1 or TRBD2 (6 bases each). The germline V and J ends were trimmed by 4 bases and 2 bases, with 15 bases remaining between them. The CDR3 contains 16 residues. CDR3 sequence reads: CASSSTRGEPYNEQFF. The CDR3, as DNA: TGTGCCAGCAGTTCGACGAGGGGGGAACCCTACAATGAGCAGTTCTTC.

V and J are TRBV24-1 and TRBJ2-1, with D perhaps TRBD1 (6 bases). The CDR3 runs 17 residues. Trimming removed 10 bases from V and 5 bases from J, with 26 bases in between. The germline gives CDR1 KGHDR, CDR2 SFDVKD. CDR3 sequence (DNA): TGTGCCACATGGGGTCAGGGGACCTCCTTTGGACACAATGAGCAGTTCTTC. Translation gives CATWGQGTSFGHNEQFF.

This clonotype was seen at least ten times. The chain carries TRBV29-1 and TRBJ2-2, with 14 bases aligning to TRBD2. Trimming cost V 4 bases and J 8 bases; bases outside gene matches: 6. Germline CDR1 SQVTM, CDR2 ANQGSEA. The CDR3 has 15 amino acids. The CDR3 here is CSVGTSGRPGGELFF. The CDR3 nucleotides read TGCAGCGTTGGGACTAGCGGGAGGCCAGGGGGGGAGCTGTTTTTT.

This clonotype was counted ten times or more. This chain links TRBV20-1 with TRBJ2-2; 11 bases are a match to TRBD2. The ends lost 0 bases at V and 6 bases at J; junction bases unmatched: 6. The CDR3 loop spans 16 amino acids. From germline, CDR1 is DFQATT and CDR2 SNEGSKA (reference sequence). The CDR3 DNA reads TGCAGTGCTAGAGATTCGACTAGCGGGGATTCCGGGGAGCTGTTTTTT. This encodes CSARDSTSGDSGELFF.

The gene calls are TRBV30 and TRBJ2-2; 7 nucleotides align to TRBD1. The V gene's germline CDR1 is GTSNPN and CDR2 SVGIG (reference sequence). The CDR3 runs 16 residues. After removal of 4 bases from V and 2 bases from J, the junction contained 10 bases not matched to a gene. The CDR3, as DNA: TGTGCCTGGACCCGTCGGGCAGGGGGAAACACCGGGGAGCTGTTTTTT. This sequence encodes CAWTRRAGGNTGELFF.

This chain connects TRBV20-1 to TRBJ2-7; TRBD1 aligns across 9 bases. Germline V lookup: CDR1 DFQATT, CDR2 SNEGSKA (reference sequence). The V and J ends lost 5 bases and 2 bases, in that order; junction bases with no gene match: 7. The CDR3 runs to 14 residues. This chain's CDR3 is CSAYPRDRAYEQYF. In nucleotides, the CDR3 is TGCAGTGCTTACCCCCGGGACAGGGCCTACGAGCAGTACTTC.

This clonotype occurred many times. V gene TRBV5-6 combines with J gene TRBJ2-3; 8 bases align to TRBD2. The V and J ends lost 5 bases and 1 base, in that order; junction bases with no gene match: 3. Germline assignment: CDR1 SGHDT and CDR2 YYEEEE. This CDR3 is built from 14 residues. CDR3 residues: CASSLAGRTDTQYF. CDR3 bases: TGTGCCAGCAGTTTAGCGGGGCGCACAGATACGCAGTATTTT.

The rearrangement uses TRBV6-6 and TRBJ1-2; D uncertain. CDR1 MNHNY and CDR2 SVGAGI come from the germline V gene (reference sequence). Trimming shortened V by 7 bases and J by 4 bases, and 13 bases separated the two germline ends. The CDR3 covers 13 residues. The CDR3 here is CASTSRLTYGYTF. The CDR3 nucleotides are TGTGCCAGCACTTCTAGGCTTACCTATGGCTACACCTTC.

The chain couples TRBV12-3 or TRBV12-4 to TRBJ2-3, with TRBD1 as a possible D gene (5 bases). Trimming shortened V by 1 base and J by 6 bases, and 8 bases separated the two germline ends. This CDR3 is 13 amino acids long. CDR3 nucleotide sequence: TGTGCCAGCAGTTTAGGGGGCTATGATACGCAGTATTTT. It translates to CASSLGGYDTQYF.

The chain couples TRBV4-3 to TRBJ2-7; the match to TRBD1 covers 10 bases. The germline V gene has CDR1 LGHNA and CDR2 YSLEER. This CDR3 is 17 amino acids long. Losses at the gene ends were 2 bases for V and 4 bases for J; bases not matched to a gene: 11. The CDR3 sequence is CASSQYRPGTGVYEQYF. CDR3 coding DNA: TGCGCCAGCAGCCAATATCGGCCCGGGACAGGGGTGTACGAGCAGTACTTC.